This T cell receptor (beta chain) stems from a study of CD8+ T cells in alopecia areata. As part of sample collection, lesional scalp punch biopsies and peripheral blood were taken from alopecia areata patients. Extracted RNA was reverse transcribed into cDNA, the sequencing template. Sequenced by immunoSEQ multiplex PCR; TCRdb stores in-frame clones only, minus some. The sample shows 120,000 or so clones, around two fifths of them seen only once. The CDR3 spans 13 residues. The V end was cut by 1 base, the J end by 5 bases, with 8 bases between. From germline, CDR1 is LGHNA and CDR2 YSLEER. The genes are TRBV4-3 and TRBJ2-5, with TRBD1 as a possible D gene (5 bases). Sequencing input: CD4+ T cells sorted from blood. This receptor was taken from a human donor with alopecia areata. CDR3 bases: TGCGCCAGCAGCCAAGGACAGAAGGAGACCCAGTACTTC. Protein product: CASSQGQKETQYF.